A selection of T cell receptor beta chains follows, all from one sample in a study of shared clonotypes between healthy human individuals. The repertoire was sequenced with immunoSEQ multiplex PCR; TCRdb's copy has only in-frame clones and lacks some. The sample holds roughly 2,300,000 clones, 85% to 95% seen once. Sequencing was carried out using naive CD4+ T cells from PBMCs. All receptors derive from a man in his late teens or twenties in good health. Some clones in this sample may be carry-over from other donors' samples. The CDR3 runs from the conserved cysteine through the conserved F or W. D genes are given only for firm matches. Clone size is shown for a subset of rows, as once, few, many or a class of expanded clone.

d_gene | j_gene | v_gene | abundance | CDR3nt | CDR3aa
TRBD1 | TRBJ1-2 | TRBV7-9 | . | TGTGCCAGCAGCGTCGGACAGGGGGCAGACAGGGGCTACACCTTC | CASSVGQGADRGYTF
TRBD2 | TRBJ2-1 | TRBV5-4 | . | TGTGCCAGCAGCGACGGGACTAGCGGGACAAGCTCCTACAATGAGCAGTTCTTC | CASSDGTSGTSSYNEQFF
. | TRBJ1-1 | TRBV12-5 | . | TGTGCTAGTGGTATCGACACGGGGGGAGCTTTCTTT | CASGIDTGGAFF
. | TRBJ1-2 | TRBV28 | . | TGTGCCAGCAGGCCCTCCAGGGGACTGGGCGGCTACACCTTC | CASRPSRGLGGYTF
TRBD2 | TRBJ2-5 | TRBV2 | . | TGTGCCAGCAGTGGATTAGCGGGAGTGGGGGAGACCCAGTACTTC | CASSGLAGVGETQYF
TRBD1 | TRBJ1-4 | TRBV15 | . | TGTGCCACCAGCAGACCAGAACAGGGGATTAATGAAAAACTGTTTTTT | CATSRPEQGINEKLFF
TRBD1 | TRBJ1-4 | TRBV18 | . | TGTGCCAGCTCACCGGGACAGGGGTCTAATGAAAAACTGTTTTTT | CASSPGQGSNEKLFF
. | TRBJ2-7 | TRBV7-9 | . | TGTGCCAGCAGCCGTAATCCCGACACCCGATGGGCCTACGAGCAGTACTTC | CASSRNPDTRWAYEQYF
. | TRBJ2-2 | TRBV29-1 | . | TGCAGCGGGAGGGACGGTGGGACCGGGGAGCTGTTTTTT | CSGRDGGTGELFF
. | TRBJ2-5 | TRBV7-2 | . | TGTGCCAGCAGCTACGAGAAAGAGACCCAGTACTTC | CASSYEKETQYF
. | TRBJ2-7 | TRBV27 | . | TGTGCCACCGCAAACTCCTACGAGCAGTACTTC | CATANSYEQYF
. | TRBJ2-5 | TRBV7-2 | . | TGTGCCAGCAGCTTCCGGGTCCCGGGGACCCAGTACTTC | CASSFRVPGTQYF
. | TRBJ2-7 | TRBV7-2 | . | TGTGCCAGCAGCCCTACTGCTATCTACGAGCAGTACTTC | CASSPTAIYEQYF
TRBD2 | TRBJ2-1 | TRBV5-4 | . | TGTGCCAGCACCCAGACTAGCGGGGACACCAATGAGCAGTTCTTC | CASTQTSGDTNEQFF
TRBD2 | TRBJ2-1 | TRBV18 | once | TGTGCCAGCTTCCCCCCACACGGGACTAGCGGACGAAATGAGCAGTTCTTC | CASFPPHGTSGRNEQFF
. | TRBJ1-5 | TRBV9 | . | TGTGCCAGCAGCCGCGAGGGGGGTCAGCCCCAGCATTTT | CASSREGGQPQHF
. | TRBJ1-2 | TRBV28 | . | TGTGCCAGCAGTTTAGGGGTTGAGGGCTACACCTTC | CASSLGVEGYTF
. | TRBJ1-2 | TRBV7-9 | . | TGTGCCAGCAGCCTCATTCGGGCCCCCGGTTACAGCTATGGCTACACCTTC | CASSLIRAPGYSYGYTF
. | TRBJ2-7 | TRBV7-6 | . | TGTGCCAGCACCCAAGGGGCCTTTCCCTACGAGCAGTACTTC | CASTQGAFPYEQYF
. | TRBJ1-1 | TRBV9 | . | TGTGCCAGCAGCGTAGAACCAGGGAGATTAGGGCGCAACACTGAAGCTTTCTTT | CASSVEPGRLGRNTEAFF
TRBD2 | TRBJ2-7 | TRBV6-5 | . | TGTGCCAGCAGCCCCCCCCTGCGGGAGAGGGGCGAGCAGTACTTC | CASSPPLRERGEQYF
TRBD1 | TRBJ1-2 | TRBV6-6 | . | TGTGCCAGCAGAAACAGGGGGACAAGTGGCTACACCTTC | CASRNRGTSGYTF
TRBD2 | TRBJ2-1 | TRBV7-3 | . | TGTGCCAGCAGCTTACTAGCGGGAGGGCCCCATGAGCAGTTCTTC | CASSLLAGGPHEQFF
. | TRBJ2-7 | TRBV7-7 | . | TGTGCCAGCAGCCAGGGTCACGGGAGTCCCTACGAGCAGTACTTC | CASSQGHGSPYEQYF
. | TRBJ1-2 | TRBV6-5 | once | TGTGCCAGCAGTCTCGGACAGCCAGGGCCTGGCTACACCTTC | CASSLGQPGPGYTF
. | TRBJ2-1 | TRBV7-9 | . | TGTGCCAGCAGCGAGACTGAGAAGGCCTACAATGAGCAGTTCTTC | CASSETEKAYNEQFF
TRBD2 | TRBJ2-2 | TRBV7-8 | . | TGTGCCAGCAGCCCCCGGGGAGGGTGGGCGAACACCGGGGAGCTGTTTTTT | CASSPRGGWANTGELFF
TRBD1 | TRBJ2-7 | TRBV2 | . | TGTGCCAGCAATGGACAGGGAGACTACGAGCAGTACTTC | CASNGQGDYEQYF
TRBD2 | TRBJ2-1 | TRBV5-8 | . | TGTGCCAGCAGCGTGGGACTACCAGGGAATGAGCAGTTCTTC | CASSVGLPGNEQFF
TRBD2 | TRBJ2-1 | TRBV28 | . | TGTGCCAGCAGCCGTTTAGCGGGAGCCTACAATGAGCAGTTCTTC | CASSRLAGAYNEQFF
. | TRBJ2-7 | TRBV5-6 | once | TGTGCCAGCAGCTGGGGTGGACACATATTGGCCTACGAGCAGTACTTC | CASSWGGHILAYEQYF
TRBD1 | TRBJ1-5 | TRBV29-1 | . | TGCAGCGTAGCGGACAGGGGGCCCATGGAGCCCCAGCATTTT | CSVADRGPMEPQHF
TRBD1 | TRBJ1-3 | TRBV4-1 | . | TGCGCCAGCAGCCAAGATGTGACAGGGCCTGGAAACACCATATATTTT | CASSQDVTGPGNTIYF
. | TRBJ2-3 | TRBV25-1 | . | TGTGCCAGCAGAGAACTGGGTAGCACAGATACGCAGTATTTT | CASRELGSTDTQYF
. | TRBJ2-5 | TRBV6-5 | . | TGTGCCAGCAGTCCACTCCAGGGGGAGACCCAGTACTTC | CASSPLQGETQYF
. | TRBJ1-2 | TRBV27 | . | TGTGCCAGCAGTTTTCGTTCCCAGGGCTATGGCTACACCTTC | CASSFRSQGYGYTF
. | TRBJ1-5 | TRBV27 | . | TGTGCCAGCAGTCGGACCCCTTTTACTTATCAGCCCCAGCATTTT | CASSRTPFTYQPQHF
TRBD2 | TRBJ2-1 | TRBV11-2 | . | TGTGCCAGCAGCTTAGCGGGACTAGCGGGTGAGCAGTTCTTC | CASSLAGLAGEQFF
TRBD1 | TRBJ1-1 | TRBV5-8 | . | TGTGCCAGCAGCGCCCACCGGGACAGAAACATGAACACTGAAGCTTTCTTT | CASSAHRDRNMNTEAFF
. | TRBJ1-1 | TRBV5-1 | . | TGCGCCAGCAGCAAGCTTCAGGGGAACACTGAAGCTTTCTTT | CASSKLQGNTEAFF
. | TRBJ2-6 | TRBV9 | . | TGTGCCAGCAGCCCCCGATGGGGAAGGGGCCCCCTCTCTGGGGCCAACGTCCTGACTTTC | CASSPRWGRGPLSGANVLTF
. | TRBJ1-1 | TRBV11-2 | . | TGTGCCAGCAGCTTAGATATCGGCAGACCGAACACTGAAGCTTTCTTT | CASSLDIGRPNTEAFF
TRBD1 | TRBJ1-3 | TRBV7-9 | . | TGTGCCAGCAGCTCCGGGACAGGGAGAAACACCATATATTTT | CASSSGTGRNTIYF
TRBD1 | TRBJ2-7 | TRBV29-1 | . | TGCAGCGTTGGACAGGGGCTCAGCTCCTACGAGCAGTACTTC | CSVGQGLSSYEQYF
. | TRBJ2-7 | TRBV20-1 | . | TGCAGTGCTAGAGATAAGCTAGCCAAGTACTTC | CSARDKLAKYF
. | TRBJ2-1 | TRBV2 | . | TGTGCCAGCAGTGTTAAGGAGCAGTTCTTC | CASSVKEQFF
. | TRBJ1-2 | TRBV7-2 | . | TGTGCCAGCAGCCCGTTGGGGCTTGGCTACACCTTC | CASSPLGLGYTF
TRBD2 | TRBJ2-3 | TRBV9 | . | TGTGCCAGCAGCGTAGAGTCTAGCGGGAGGACCAACGGCGGTACGCAGTATTTT | CASSVESSGRTNGGTQYF
. | TRBJ2-6 | TRBV27 | . | TGTGCCAGCACCCTTCGGTTAGGAACGTCTGGGGCCAACGTCCTGACTTTC | CASTLRLGTSGANVLTF
. | TRBJ1-5 | TRBV19 | . | TGTGCCACCAAAAAGACCCCCAAGGGTATAGGCAATCAGCCCCAGCATTTT | CATKKTPKGIGNQPQHF
. | TRBJ2-3 | TRBV7-9 | . | TGTGCCAGCAGCTTAGTCGGGTGGTCGCAGTATTTT | CASSLVGWSQYF
TRBD2 | TRBJ2-2 | TRBV7-3 | few | TGTGCCAGCAGTGGTAGCGGGAACCCCGGGGAGCTGTTTTTT | CASSGSGNPGELFF
. | TRBJ1-1 | TRBV18 | . | TGTGCCAGCTCACGTGTCGTGAGCGGGGACACTGAAGCTTTCTTT | CASSRVVSGDTEAFF
. | TRBJ1-2 | TRBV5-6 | . | TGTGCCAGCAGCTCGTCGTCCGGTGAAGTGAGGTACACCTTC | CASSSSSGEVRYTF
. | TRBJ2-7 | TRBV11-1 | . | TGTGCCAGCAGCTTATCAGGGAATTCCTACGAGCAGTACTTC | CASSLSGNSYEQYF
TRBD1 | TRBJ1-5 | TRBV19 | . | TGTGCCAGTCTTCCCGGAGGGACAGGGTGGGAACAGCCCCAGCATTTT | CASLPGGTGWEQPQHF
. | TRBJ1-1 | TRBV15 | . | TGTGCCACCACCCATGGACTCAGGGAGGACACTGAAGCTTTCTTT | CATTHGLREDTEAFF